The T cell receptor (beta chain) described here comes from a study of T cell responses to AZD1222 COVID-19 vaccine. Study-level results: Unmutated variant regions are reportedly targeted by nearly half of spike-specific TCRs.

The data were produced by immunoSEQ multiplex PCR, yet TCRdb's version contains in-frame clones alone and is incomplete. The sample lists 150,000 to 200,000 clones, roughly 92% occurring once. The CDR3 totals 13 residues. Trimming left V 6 bases short and J 6 bases short, with 12 bases between. Germline-derived CDR1 and CDR2 are MNHNY and SVGAGI (reference sequence). About this clone itself: Its antigen is undetermined.

The sequencing here drew on peripheral blood, taken 28 days after the second AZD1222 dose. This clonotype was obtained from an adult who received the AZD1222 COVID-19 vaccine. The chain recombines TRBV6-6 with TRBJ2-1, with D maybe TRBD1 (5 bases). Here the CDR3 DNA reads TGTGCCAGCAGCCTCGACAGCGTCAATGAGCAGTTCTTC. This translates into CASSLDSVNEQFF.